The rows below give T cell receptor beta chains drawn from one sample of a study of T cell repertoires in cytomegalovirus infection. These TCRs are of unknown antigen specificity. MiXCR was run by TCRdb on the reads, yielding one entry per CDR3 protein. This repertoire shows roughly 990,000 distinct CDR3 sequences, about a third found once; its top ten account for 13%. This specimen was cultured CD8+ T cells from PBMCs, taken from culture after CMV antigen stimulation. These TCRs come from a human donor in good health (CMV status not recorded). Some clones in this sample may be carry-over from other donors' samples. Each CDR3 is given with its conserved first and last residue. Each record gives: CDR3 protein, V gene, J gene.

cdr3_aa: CASSYVDWGTEAFF
v_call: TRBV6-6
j_call: TRBJ1-1

cdr3_aa: CASSWDREYGYTF
v_call: TRBV5-5
j_call: TRBJ1-2

cdr3_aa: CASSERTAQETQYF
v_call: TRBV7-9
j_call: TRBJ2-5

cdr3_aa: CASSLLSSSYNEQFF
v_call: TRBV5-5
j_call: TRBJ2-1

cdr3_aa: CATSRRTGGNTGELFF
v_call: TRBV24-1
j_call: TRBJ2-2

cdr3_aa: CASSPERGKDYNEQFF
v_call: TRBV6-2/TRBV6-3
j_call: TRBJ2-1

cdr3_aa: CASLIAGGDWGEQFF
v_call: TRBV27
j_call: TRBJ2-1

cdr3_aa: CASSPGTGMVQPQHF
v_call: TRBV27
j_call: TRBJ1-5

cdr3_aa: CASSPRGGWETQYF
v_call: TRBV19
j_call: TRBJ2-5

cdr3_aa: CASSLVPGTGFYEQYF
v_call: TRBV7-2
j_call: TRBJ2-7

cdr3_aa: CASSLESRMRAAPNEQFF
v_call: TRBV7-6
j_call: TRBJ2-1

cdr3_aa: CISVSEAWGPHLGPQHF
v_call: TRBV7-5
j_call: TRBJ1-5

cdr3_aa: CASSLAQIATNEKLFF
v_call: TRBV7-9
j_call: TRBJ1-4

cdr3_aa: CASSLAEGKETQYF
v_call: TRBV7-8
j_call: TRBJ2-5

cdr3_aa: CASSIVAGVTNEQYF
v_call: TRBV27
j_call: TRBJ2-7

cdr3_aa: CASSYTNSNQPQHF
v_call: TRBV6-5
j_call: TRBJ1-5

cdr3_aa: CASSLSAASMDTQYF
v_call: TRBV27
j_call: TRBJ2-3

cdr3_aa: CSVEGVGSYNEQFF
v_call: TRBV29-1
j_call: TRBJ2-1

cdr3_aa: CASSLRGMEAFF
v_call: TRBV5-4
j_call: TRBJ1-1

cdr3_aa: CSAREGTLQETQYF
v_call: TRBV20-1
j_call: TRBJ2-5

cdr3_aa: CASSPGRLLPQETQYF
v_call: TRBV4-1
j_call: TRBJ2-5

cdr3_aa: CASSRTSGVETQYF
v_call: TRBV7-4
j_call: TRBJ2-5

cdr3_aa: CASSQAVELVYNEQFF
v_call: TRBV4-1
j_call: TRBJ2-1

cdr3_aa: CASSMAGGPYNEQFF
v_call: TRBV19
j_call: TRBJ2-1

cdr3_aa: CASSNTIPQPGAEQYF
v_call: TRBV27
j_call: TRBJ2-7

cdr3_aa: CASSLLAGGRLLRNEQFF
v_call: TRBV13
j_call: TRBJ2-1

cdr3_aa: CASSNRESNQPQHF
v_call: TRBV5-4
j_call: TRBJ1-5

cdr3_aa: CASSFTSGGPIYNEQFF
v_call: TRBV5-4
j_call: TRBJ2-1

cdr3_aa: CASSLPPSGTISTDTQYF
v_call: TRBV7-2
j_call: TRBJ2-3

cdr3_aa: CASSPGLAGDQEQFF
v_call: TRBV4-1
j_call: TRBJ2-1

cdr3_aa: CASSYSSTGRPYNEQFF
v_call: TRBV6-2/TRBV6-3
j_call: TRBJ2-1

cdr3_aa: CASSYRLADYEQYF
v_call: TRBV6-2/TRBV6-3
j_call: TRBJ2-7

cdr3_aa: CASSLGVWDRGAGIVEETQYF
v_call: TRBV7-4
j_call: TRBJ2-5

cdr3_aa: CAISESLEADTQYF
v_call: TRBV10-3
j_call: TRBJ2-3

cdr3_aa: CASRERTGTGVIQYF
v_call: TRBV10-2
j_call: TRBJ2-4

cdr3_aa: CASSPPPWVAGGSYEQYF
v_call: TRBV27
j_call: TRBJ2-7

cdr3_aa: CASSSTGRWGYTF
v_call: TRBV7-9
j_call: TRBJ1-2

cdr3_aa: CASSNDRVSTGELFF
v_call: TRBV19
j_call: TRBJ2-2

cdr3_aa: CASTTDRYNSPLHF
v_call: TRBV6-1
j_call: TRBJ1-6

cdr3_aa: CASSLRLKHNEQFF
v_call: TRBV5-4
j_call: TRBJ2-1

cdr3_aa: CASSPLTGLSTEAFF
v_call: TRBV27
j_call: TRBJ1-1

cdr3_aa: CASSDTSLPWGGASEDTQYF
v_call: TRBV7-3
j_call: TRBJ2-3

cdr3_aa: CASRPSGGPAHYEQYF
v_call: TRBV2
j_call: TRBJ2-7

cdr3_aa: CASSKRGARDTEAFF
v_call: TRBV6-1
j_call: TRBJ1-1

cdr3_aa: CASSPDGGRNQPQHF
v_call: TRBV7-6
j_call: TRBJ1-5

cdr3_aa: CASSYSDRAGYTF
v_call: TRBV6-5
j_call: TRBJ1-2

cdr3_aa: CASTTGGAYTNYGYTF
v_call: TRBV6-2/TRBV6-3
j_call: TRBJ1-2

cdr3_aa: CASNSAGNTEAFF
v_call: TRBV12-3/TRBV12-4
j_call: TRBJ1-1

cdr3_aa: CASNLGRGRGYTF
v_call: TRBV6-5
j_call: TRBJ1-2